This T cell receptor beta chain was found in a study of identical twins. A note on this clonotype: Its antigen is still unknown.

Study-wide points: Insertion counts were lower in abundant cord blood beta clonotypes, a trend that memory repertoires did not show.

TCRdb re-called the 5' RACE reads with MiXCR, one entry per CDR3 protein. The table has some 730,000 distinct CDR3 sequences, 15% to 20% seen once. Trimming cost V 3 bases and J 5 bases; bases outside gene matches: 6. The germline V gene encodes CDR1 DFQATT and CDR2 SNEGSKA (reference sequence). The CDR3 consists of 13 residues. These same records also appear under a second study, on T cells expressing NK-cell markers.

The specimen sequenced was PBMCs. The V and J genes are TRBV20-1 and TRBJ2-5; 7 bases fit TRBD2. The sequence came from a woman under 30 in good health. CDR3 coding DNA: TGCAGTGCTAGCGGGGCGGGGGAGGAGACCCAGTACTTC. Protein product: CSASGAGEETQYF.